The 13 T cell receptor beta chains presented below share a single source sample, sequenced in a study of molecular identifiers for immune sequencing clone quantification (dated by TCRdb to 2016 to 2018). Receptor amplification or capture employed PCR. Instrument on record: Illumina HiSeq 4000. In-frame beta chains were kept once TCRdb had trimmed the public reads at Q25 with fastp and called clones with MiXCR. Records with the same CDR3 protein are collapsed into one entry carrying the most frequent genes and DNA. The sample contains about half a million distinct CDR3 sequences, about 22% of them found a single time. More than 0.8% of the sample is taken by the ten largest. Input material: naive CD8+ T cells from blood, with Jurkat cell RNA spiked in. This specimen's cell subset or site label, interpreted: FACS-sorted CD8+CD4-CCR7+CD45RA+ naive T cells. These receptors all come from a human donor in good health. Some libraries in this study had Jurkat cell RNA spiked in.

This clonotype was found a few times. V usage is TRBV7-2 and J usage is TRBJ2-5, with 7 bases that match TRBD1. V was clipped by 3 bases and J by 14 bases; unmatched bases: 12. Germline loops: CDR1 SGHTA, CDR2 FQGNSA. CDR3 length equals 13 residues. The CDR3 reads CASSFISDRVTYF. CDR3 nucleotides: TGTGCCAGCAGCTTCATCTCCGACAGGGTAACCTACTTC.

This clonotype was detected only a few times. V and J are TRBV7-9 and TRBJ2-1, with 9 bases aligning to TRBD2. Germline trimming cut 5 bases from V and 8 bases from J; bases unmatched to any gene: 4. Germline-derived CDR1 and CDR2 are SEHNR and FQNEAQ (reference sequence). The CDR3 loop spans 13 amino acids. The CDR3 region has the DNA TGTGCCAGCAGCCCAAGCGGGGGGTATGAGCAGTTCTTC. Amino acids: CASSPSGGYEQFF.

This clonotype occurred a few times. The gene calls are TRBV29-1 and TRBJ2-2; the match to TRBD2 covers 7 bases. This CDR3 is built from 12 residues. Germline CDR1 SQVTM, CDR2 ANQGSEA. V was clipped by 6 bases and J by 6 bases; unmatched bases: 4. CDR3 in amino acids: CSVNSGSGELFF. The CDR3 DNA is TGCAGCGTCAATAGCGGGTCCGGGGAGCTGTTTTTT.

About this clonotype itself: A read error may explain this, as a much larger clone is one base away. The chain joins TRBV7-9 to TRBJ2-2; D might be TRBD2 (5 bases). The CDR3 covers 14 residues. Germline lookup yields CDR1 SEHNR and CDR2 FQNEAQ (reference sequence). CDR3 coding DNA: TGTGCCAGCAGCTTCTCCTACATAACCGGGGAGCTGCTTTTT. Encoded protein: CASSFSYITGELLF. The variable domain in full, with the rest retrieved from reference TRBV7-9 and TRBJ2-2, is DTGVSQNPRHKITKRGQNVTFRCDPISEHNRLYWYRQTLGQGPEFLTYFQNEAQLEKSRLLSDRFSAERPKGSFSTLEIQRTEQGDSAMYLCASSFSYITGELLFGEGSRLTVL.

Written as DNA, the CDR3 is TGCAGCGTTGGAGATCGGACTAGCGGGGGCTACGAGCAGTACTTC. It yields the protein CSVGDRTSGGYEQYF. V is TRBV29-1 and J is TRBJ2-7, with 13 positions matching TRBD2. This CDR3 is built from 15 residues. Per the germline V gene, CDR1 is SQVTM and CDR2 is ANQGSEA. The V gene end was trimmed by 4 bases and the J gene end by 3 bases; junction bases not matched to a gene: 6.

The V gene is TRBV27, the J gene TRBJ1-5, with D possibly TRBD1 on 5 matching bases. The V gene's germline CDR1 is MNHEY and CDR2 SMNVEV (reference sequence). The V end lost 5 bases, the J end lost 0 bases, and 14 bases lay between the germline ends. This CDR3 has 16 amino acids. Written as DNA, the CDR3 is TGTGCCAGCAGTCCCCTTCGACAGCATAGCAATCAGCCCCAGCATTTT. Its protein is CASSPLRQHSNQPQHF.

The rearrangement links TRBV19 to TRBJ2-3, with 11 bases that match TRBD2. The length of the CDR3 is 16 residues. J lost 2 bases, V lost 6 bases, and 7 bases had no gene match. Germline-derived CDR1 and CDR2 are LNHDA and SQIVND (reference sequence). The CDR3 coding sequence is TGTGCCAGTAGCAGACTAGCGGGAAGTTACACAGATACGCAGTATTTT. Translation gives CASSRLAGSYTDTQYF.

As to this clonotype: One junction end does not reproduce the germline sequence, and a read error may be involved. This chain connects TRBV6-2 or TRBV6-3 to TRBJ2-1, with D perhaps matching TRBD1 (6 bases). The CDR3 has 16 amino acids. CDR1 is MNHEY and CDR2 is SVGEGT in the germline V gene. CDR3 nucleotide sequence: TGTGCCAGCAGTTACCAATGGGGTCCAGGGGACAATGTGCAGTTCTTC. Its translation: CASSYQWGPGDNVQFF.

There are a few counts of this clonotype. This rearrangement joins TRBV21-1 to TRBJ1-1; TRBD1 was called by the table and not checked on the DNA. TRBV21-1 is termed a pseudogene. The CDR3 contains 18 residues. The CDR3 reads CASSKDSLDGQLNAEAFF. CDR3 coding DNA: TGTGCCAGCAGCAAAGACAGTCTTGACGGACAGTTGAACGCTGAAGCTTTCTTT.

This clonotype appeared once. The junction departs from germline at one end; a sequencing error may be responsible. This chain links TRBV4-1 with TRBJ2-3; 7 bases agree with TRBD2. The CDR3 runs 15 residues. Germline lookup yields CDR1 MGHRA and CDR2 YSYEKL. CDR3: CAGSREERSTDTQYF. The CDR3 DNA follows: TGCGCCGGCAGCCGGGAGGAAAGGAGCACAGATACGCAGTATTTT.

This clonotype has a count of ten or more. The CDR3 DNA follows: TGCAGTGCTAGAGATGGACTTAGCGAGCAGTACTTC. Translated: CSARDGLSEQYF. The chain joins TRBV20-1 to TRBJ2-7, with TRBD2 as a possible D gene (5 bases). Trimming left V 0 bases short and J 6 bases short, with 9 bases between. The CDR3 length is 12 residues. From germline, CDR1 is DFQATT and CDR2 SNEGSKA (reference sequence).

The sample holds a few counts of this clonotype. The CDR3 loop is CASSWDSTQANYGYTF. The DNA of the CDR3 is TGTGCCAGCAGCTGGGACAGTACTCAAGCTAACTATGGCTACACCTTC. The V gene is TRBV6-2 or TRBV6-3, the J gene TRBJ1-2, with TRBD1 matching over 7 bases. Germline CDR1 is MNHEY and CDR2 is SVGEGT. The CDR3 is 16 residues long. After removal of 6 bases from V and 0 bases from J, the junction contained 10 bases not matched to a gene.

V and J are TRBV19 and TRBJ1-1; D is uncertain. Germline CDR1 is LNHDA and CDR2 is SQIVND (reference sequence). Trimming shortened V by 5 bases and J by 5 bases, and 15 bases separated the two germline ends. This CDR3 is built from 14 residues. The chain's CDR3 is CASSSSTRETEAFF. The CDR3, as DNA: TGTGCCAGTAGTTCCAGTACCCGGGAGACTGAAGCTTTCTTT.